This T cell receptor beta chain was recorded in a study of blood T cell repertoires in COVID-19 (dated by TCRdb to about 2020). Regarding the complete study: The collaborator samples originated in the United States, Italy and Spain and spanned the acute and convalescent phases of COVID-19. The prospective study material was composed of cDNA or gDNA derived from T cells, B-cell-depleted T cells, or PBMCs. The dataset comprised deeply sampled blood TCRbeta repertoires from subjects exposed to, actively infected with, or recovered from COVID-19. A freely available public database, intended as a resource for researchers studying the immune response to SARS-CoV-2, is where the repertoires were released. The samples were drawn from the first 160 participants of the ongoing ImmuneRACE study and from 1,254 subjects provided by 6 global collaborators. Nearly every sample came with metadata listing a de-identified subject ID, COVID-19 status, age in years and sex. Where available, HLA class I and class II types were obtained from metadata supplied by the sample provider rather than from assay-based typing.

The collaborating institutions used their own protocols to collect whole blood in K2EDTA tubes. For TCRbeta analysis, collaborators shipped samples in one of three forms: frozen whole blood, isolated PBMCs, or DNA extracted from either of those sample types. General findings and caveats noted by the study authors: The amount of clinical and demographic metadata varied by source and participant and was provided uncurated.

As for this clone: Its cognate antigen has yet to be identified. Per-nucleotide qualities are absent, and no much larger clonotype sits a single base away.

TCRbeta CDR3 regions were amplified from genomic DNA by means of the immunoSEQ Assay, a bias-controlled multiplex PCR. Per the authors' processing: Nucleated cell counts per sample were estimated from amplification of reference gene primers within the assay. To quantify the absolute abundance of each unique TCRbeta CDR3 rearrangement, sequence reads were collapsed and filtered. Productive Simpson clonality was computed per sample as the square root of Simpson's diversity index over productive rearrangements. As stored in TCRdb, this immuneACCESS dataset retains in-frame rearrangements with V and J assigned. A fraction of the clones does not appear; measured against another copy, unresolved V genes explain less than half of the discrepancy, and the remainder lacks a known reason. V, J and clone size were drawn from that table, and D and trimming were deduced from the DNA. In this sample the table shows about 110,000 clones, roughly 85% of which occur a single time. The ten largest clones take up under 2.5% of the sample.

The receptor was isolated from a human donor in a cohort sampled during active COVID-19. Sequencing used peripheral blood.

The CDR3 loop reads CASSVAGLAGTNTGELFF. The DNA reads as follows: TGTGCCAGCAGCGTAGCGGGGCTAGCGGGTACGAACACCGGGGAGCTGTTTTTT. This chain is built from TRBV9 and TRBJ2-2, with 8 bases matching TRBD2. The V end gives up 0 bases and the J end 0 bases, leaving 7 bases in the junction not matched to a gene. CDR1 and CDR2 are drawn from the germline V gene: SGDLS, YYNGEE. The CDR3 measures 18 amino acids from cysteine to phenylalanine. The read is trimmed to its CDR3 DNA, 54 bases read in frame from base 1.